These T cell receptor beta chains were read from a single sample in a study of OX40 agonist ivuxolimab in advanced cancers. Some clones are missing from TCRdb's copy, which holds only in-frame ones; the method was immunoSEQ multiplex PCR. The data hold tens of thousands of clones, with over 70% observed a single time. The sample was CD4+ or CD8+ T cells sorted from blood, taken in a trial of the OX40 agonist ivuxolimab. The receptor source for this set is an adult with an advanced solid tumor such as melanoma, head and neck, liver or kidney cancer. The CDR3 runs from the conserved cysteine through the conserved F or W. A D gene is named only where the DNA matches it firmly. Size values are once, few and many counts, or a class for expanded clones, and some rows have none.

j_call clone_size v_call d_call cdr3_aa cdr3_nt
TRBJ2-3 NA TRBV7-9 NA CASSLASVSTDTQYF TGTGCCAGCAGCTTAGCAAGTGTCAGCACAGATACGCAGTATTTT
TRBJ2-5 NA TRBV19 NA CASSIEETQYF TGTGCCAGTAGTATAGAAGAGACCCAGTACTTC
TRBJ2-6 NA TRBV6-1 TRBD1 CASSEGTGGKNVLTF TGTGCCAGCAGTGAGGGGACAGGGGGTAAAAACGTCCTGACTTTC
TRBJ1-2 NA TRBV5-6 NA CASSQGRANGYTF TGTGCCAGCAGCCAGGGCAGGGCTAATGGCTACACCTTC
TRBJ1-5 NA TRBV27 NA CASSLYAAGVSNQPQHF TGTGCCAGCAGTTTATACGCGGCGGGGGTTAGCAATCAGCCCCAGCATTTT
TRBJ1-1 NA TRBV5-1 NA CASSLGPGMLGITEAFF TGCGCCAGCAGCTTGGGGCCAGGGATGCTCGGGATCACTGAAGCTTTCTTT
TRBJ2-3 NA TRBV11-2 NA CASIPGDRSTDTQYF TGTGCCAGCATCCCGGGTGACAGGAGCACAGATACGCAGTATTTT
TRBJ1-5 few TRBV7-8 TRBD1 CASTVGTGVNQPQHF TGTGCCAGCACCGTCGGGACAGGGGTTAATCAGCCCCAGCATTTT
TRBJ2-2 NA TRBV19 NA CASRTSLGTGELFF TGTGCCAGTAGAACTAGCTTAGGCACCGGGGAGCTGTTTTTT
TRBJ1-5 few TRBV28 NA CASGRQSDQPQHF TGTGCCAGCGGACGACAAAGCGATCAGCCCCAGCATTTT
TRBJ2-7 NA TRBV2 TRBD1 CASSREQGSGYEQYF TGTGCCAGCAGTCGGGAACAGGGGTCGGGGTACGAGCAGTACTTC
TRBJ2-2 NA TRBV18 TRBD1 CASSVLGQGIYTGELFF TGTGCCAGCTCAGTTCTGGGACAGGGGATTTACACCGGGGAGCTGTTTTTT
TRBJ2-7 NA TRBV27 NA CASSLLSPRREQYF TGTGCCAGCAGCTTATTGAGTCCCCGCCGGGAGCAGTACTTC
TRBJ2-1 NA TRBV7-6 NA CASSLVGGDEQFF TGTGCCAGCAGCTTAGTAGGGGGGGATGAGCAGTTCTTC
TRBJ1-2 NA TRBV4-2 TRBD1 CASSLGGQGAEGYTF TGTGCCAGCAGCTTGGGAGGACAGGGGGCGGAAGGCTACACCTTC
TRBJ2-5 NA TRBV9 NA CASSVLSPQAQETQYF TGTGCCAGCAGCGTACTGTCCCCTCAGGCTCAAGAGACCCAGTACTTC
TRBJ1-4 NA TRBV5-6 NA CASSRVANEKLFF TGTGCCAGCAGCCGGGTGGCTAATGAAAAACTGTTTTTT
TRBJ2-2 few TRBV7-2 NA CASSLASGELFF TGTGCCAGCAGCTTAGCCTCCGGGGAGCTGTTTTTT
TRBJ1-2 once TRBV19 TRBD1 CASRNTGASRYGYTF TGTGCCAGTAGAAACACAGGGGCTTCGCGGTATGGCTACACCTTC
TRBJ1-2 NA TRBV7-9 NA CASSFGGNRLGYGYTF TGTGCCAGCAGCTTCGGGGGGAACAGACTCGGGTATGGCTACACCTTC
TRBJ2-7 NA TRBV7-4 NA CASSSDSWSCEQYF TGTGCCAGCAGCTCGGACAGTTGGTCTTGCGAGCAGTACTTC
TRBJ2-2 NA TRBV6-5 NA CASLRPIQTLGELFF TGTGCCAGCCTCCGCCCGATACAGACCCTGGGGGAGCTGTTTTTT
TRBJ1-5 few TRBV6-1 NA CASRRSGPAQPQHF TGTGCCAGCAGGCGATCAGGGCCCGCTCAGCCCCAGCATTTT
TRBJ1-2 few TRBV6-1 NA CASSDQPGGYGYTF TGTGCCAGCAGCGATCAACCGGGGGGCTATGGCTACACCTTC
TRBJ2-1 NA TRBV28 NA CASSYLNSRAGSNEQFF TGTGCCAGCAGCTACCTAAACTCCCGAGCAGGGTCCAATGAGCAGTTCTTC
TRBJ1-3 NA TRBV6-1 NA CASSDAGPSGNTIYF TGTGCCAGCAGTGATGCAGGCCCCTCTGGAAACACCATATATTTT
TRBJ1-2 NA TRBV27 NA CASRTDSYGYTF TGTGCCAGCAGGACGGACAGCTATGGCTACACCTTC
TRBJ2-1 few TRBV29-1 NA CSARLAGSYNEQFF TGCAGCGCCAGACTGGCAGGCTCCTACAATGAGCAGTTCTTC
TRBJ2-1 NA TRBV4-3 NA CASSRKPGNEQFF TGCGCCAGCAGCCGAAAGCCCGGGAATGAGCAGTTCTTC
TRBJ2-4 NA TRBV5-8 NA CASSLAFPGLAKNIQYF TGTGCCAGCAGCTTGGCCTTTCCGGGGTTAGCCAAAAACATTCAGTACTTC
TRBJ1-5 NA TRBV10-3 NA CAISAASLGQPQHF TGTGCCATCAGTGCGGCCTCATTGGGTCAGCCCCAGCATTTT
TRBJ1-4 NA TRBV2 NA CASSDSGWGATNEKLFF TGTGCCAGCAGTGATTCGGGTTGGGGAGCAACTAATGAAAAACTGTTTTTT
TRBJ1-2 NA TRBV19 NA CASSETRYGYTF TGTGCCAGTAGCGAAACGCGATACGGCTACACCTTC
TRBJ2-1 few TRBV6-1 NA CASTAGHSTYNEQFF TGTGCCAGCACAGCCGGACACTCAACCTACAATGAGCAGTTCTTC
TRBJ2-3 NA TRBV19 NA CASSIRDTQYF TGTGCCAGTAGTATACGAGATACGCAGTATTTT
TRBJ1-5 NA TRBV19 NA CASSIAGVSNQPQHF TGTGCCAGTAGTATAGCAGGGGTTAGCAATCAGCCCCAGCATTTT
TRBJ1-1 medium-sized TRBV27 TRBD1 CASSRTGRDTEAFF TGTGCCAGCAGTAGGACAGGGAGGGACACTGAAGCTTTCTTT
TRBJ2-2 NA TRBV5-1 TRBD1 CASSSGQGETGELFF TGCGCCAGCAGCTCCGGACAGGGAGAGACCGGGGAGCTGTTTTTT
TRBJ2-7 NA TRBV18 NA CASSPVGQLGGEQYF TGTGCCAGCTCACCTGTAGGACAGCTTGGCGGCGAGCAGTACTTC
TRBJ2-4 NA TRBV27 NA CASSPRWGANIQYF TGTGCCAGCAGTCCAAGGTGGGGGGCAAACATTCAGTACTTC